What follows describes a single T cell receptor (beta chain). Sequencing used immunoSEQ multiplex PCR; TCRdb keeps in-frame clones, though not all of them. The profile shows about 89,000 clones, just over 85% of them singletons. The treatment is: preoperative locoregional IRX-2 cytokine immunotherapy. Samples came from a phase Ib trial of preoperative locoregional IRX-2 cytokine immunotherapy. This specimen belongs to a study of preoperative IRX-2 immunotherapy in early breast cancer. This receptor was obtained from a human donor with breast cancer. Sequenced material: tumor tissue, taken after IRX-2 immunotherapy.

Here the CDR3 reads CASSARGTSQETQYF. CDR3 nucleotides: TGTGCCAGCAGCGCCCGAGGGACTAGTCAAGAGACCCAGTACTTC. This chain connects TRBV11-3 to TRBJ2-5, with 8 bases matching TRBD2. The CDR3 is made up of 15 amino acids. Germline V gene lookup returns CDR1 SGHNT and CDR2 YENEEA. J lost 2 bases, V lost 5 bases, and 7 bases had no gene match. Complete variable domain (other parts from reference TRBV11-3 and TRBJ2-5): EAGVVQSPRYKIIEKKQPVAFWCNPISGHNTLYWYLQNLGQGPELLIRYENEEAVDDSQLPKDRFSAERLKGVDSTLKIQPAELGDSAVYLCASSARGTSQETQYFGPGTRLLVL.